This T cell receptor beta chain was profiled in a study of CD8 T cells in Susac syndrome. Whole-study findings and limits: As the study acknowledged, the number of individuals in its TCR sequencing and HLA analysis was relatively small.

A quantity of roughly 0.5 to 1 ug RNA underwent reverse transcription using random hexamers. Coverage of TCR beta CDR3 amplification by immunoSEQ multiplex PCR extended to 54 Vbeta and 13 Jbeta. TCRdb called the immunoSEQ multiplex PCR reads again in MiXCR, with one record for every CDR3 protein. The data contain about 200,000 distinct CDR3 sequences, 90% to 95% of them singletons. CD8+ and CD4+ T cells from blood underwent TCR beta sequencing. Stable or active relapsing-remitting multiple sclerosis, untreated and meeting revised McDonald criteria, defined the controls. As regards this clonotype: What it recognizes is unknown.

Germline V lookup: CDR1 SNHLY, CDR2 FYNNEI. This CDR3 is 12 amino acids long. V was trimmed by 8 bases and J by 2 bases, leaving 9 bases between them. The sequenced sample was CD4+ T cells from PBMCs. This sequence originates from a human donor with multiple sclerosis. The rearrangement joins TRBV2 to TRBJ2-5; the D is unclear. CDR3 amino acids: CASGQNQETQYF. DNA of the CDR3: TGTGCCAGCGGCCAGAATCAAGAGACCCAGTACTTC. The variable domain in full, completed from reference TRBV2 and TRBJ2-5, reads EPEVTQTPSHQVTQMGQEVILRCVPISNHLYFYWYRQILGQKVEFLVSFYNNEISEKSEIFDDQFSVERPDGSNFTLKIRSTKLEDSAMYFCASGQNQETQYFGPGTRLLVL.